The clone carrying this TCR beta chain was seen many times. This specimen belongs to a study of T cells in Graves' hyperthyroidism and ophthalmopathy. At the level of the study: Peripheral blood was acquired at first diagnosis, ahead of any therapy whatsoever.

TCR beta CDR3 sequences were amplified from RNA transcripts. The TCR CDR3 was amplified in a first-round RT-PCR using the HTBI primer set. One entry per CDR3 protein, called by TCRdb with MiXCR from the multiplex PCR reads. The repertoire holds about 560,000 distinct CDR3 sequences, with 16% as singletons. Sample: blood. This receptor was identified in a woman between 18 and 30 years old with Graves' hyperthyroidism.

The CDR3 DNA reads as TGTGCCAGCAGCTTAGAAGTGGGTCCCGAGCAGTACTTC. This codes for CASSLEVGPEQYF. The chain joins TRBV7-3 to TRBJ2-7; D remains ambiguous. The germline V gene encodes CDR1 SGHTA and CDR2 FQGTGA. V gave up 2 bases and J gave up 6 bases, with 11 bases separating them. This CDR3 spans 13 amino acids.